These T cell receptor beta chains were read from a single sample in a study of blood T cell repertoires in COVID-19. The method was immunoSEQ multiplex PCR; TCRdb's version includes in-frame clones alone and lacks a portion of them. The sample consists of some 58,000 clones, roughly 91% of them appearing once. Input material: peripheral blood. Source of these receptors: a man over 45 with active COVID-19. Both conserved end residues are part of each CDR3. Each record gives: J gene, D gene, V gene, CDR3 protein, CDR3 DNA. A D gene is named only where the DNA matches it firmly.

TRBJ1-6	TRBD1	TRBV12-3/TRBV12-4	CASSLHRGSPLHF	TGTGCCAGCAGTTTACACAGGGGTTCACCCCTCCACTTT
TRBJ1-3	TRBD1	TRBV27	CASLKGTGGHTIYF	TGTGCCAGCCTCAAGGGGACAGGGGGGCACACCATATATTTT
TRBJ1-4	TRBD1	TRBV5-1	CASSLAGQGEKLFF	TGCGCCAGCAGCTTGGCCGGACAGGGCGAAAAACTGTTTTTT
TRBJ2-5	.	TRBV24-1	CATSDPGRYQETQYF	TGTGCCACCAGTGATCCGGGTCGGTACCAAGAGACCCAGTACTTC
TRBJ1-2	.	TRBV18	CASSPPGSLNYGYTF	TGTGCCAGCTCACCCCCGGGGAGTCTGAACTATGGCTACACCTTC
TRBJ2-2	.	TRBV7-2	CASSLDGLLGRELFF	TGTGCCAGCAGCTTAGATGGACTCCTTGGAAGGGAGCTGTTTTTT
TRBJ2-3	TRBD2	TRBV9	CASSAPILAGSTDTQYF	TGTGCCAGCAGCGCCCCGATCCTAGCGGGAAGCACAGATACGCAGTATTTT
TRBJ2-1	TRBD2	TRBV7-2	CASSLGPSGRAGEQFF	TGTGCCAGCAGCTTAGGGCCTAGCGGGAGGGCCGGTGAGCAGTTCTTC
TRBJ2-2	.	TRBV20-1	CSASVPGSGELFF	TGCAGTGCTAGTGTCCCAGGAAGTGGGGAGCTGTTTTTT
TRBJ2-7	.	TRBV7-3	CASSLTQGHEQYF	TGTGCCAGCAGCTTAACTCAGGGCCACGAGCAGTACTTC
TRBJ2-2	.	TRBV7-3	CASSLGGVNTGELFF	TGTGCCAGCAGCCTCGGGGGTGTGAACACCGGGGAGCTGTTTTTT
TRBJ2-3	TRBD1	TRBV19	CASSTGTGTADTQYF	TGTGCCAGTAGTACCGGGACAGGGACCGCAGATACGCAGTATTTT